This is a list of T cell receptor beta chains from one sample in a study of PD-L1 blockade in urothelial cancer. Measured with immunoSEQ multiplex PCR; TCRdb has only the in-frame clones, and not every one. The table records 40,000 to 45,000 clones, less than 95% of them present only once. The source material was PBMCs, sampled around atezolizumab (anti-PD-L1) treatment. The receptor source for this set is a man between 70 and 80 years old with urothelial cancer. Each CDR3 is given with its conserved first and last residue. Fields, in order: clone size, CDR3 length, J gene, V gene, D gene, CDR3 DNA, CDR3 protein. D genes are given only for firm matches. Clone size is not always given. Where it is, it says once, few, many or a class for expanded clones.

-	14	TRBJ1-5	TRBV27	-	TGTGCCAGCAGTTTAGAGGGGGTGCGGGAGCCCCAGCATTTT	CASSLEGVREPQHF
-	17	TRBJ2-2	TRBV7-8	TRBD1	TGTGCCAGCAGCTTAGTCCCGGGACAGGCGTCTACCGGGGAGCTGTTTTTT	CASSLVPGQASTGELFF
-	14	TRBJ2-7	TRBV5-4	TRBD1	TGTGCCAGCAGCTTCGAACAGGGGCCCTACGAGCAGTACTTC	CASSFEQGPYEQYF
-	14	TRBJ2-2	TRBV5-1	-	TGCGCCAGCAGCTTGGTCGGGAACACCGGGGAGCTGTTTTTT	CASSLVGNTGELFF
-	15	TRBJ2-1	TRBV5-1	TRBD2	TGCGCCAGCGGTCCCTCGGGACTAGCGGGTGGCACGCAGTTCTTC	CASGPSGLAGGTQFF
-	14	TRBJ1-4	TRBV7-6	-	TGTGCCAGCAGCCCAGGGAGGGTGAGGGAAAAACTGTTTTTT	CASSPGRVREKLFF
-	14	TRBJ2-2	TRBV19	-	TGTGCCAGTACCATGGGGGGGGCGGCCGGGGAGCTGTTTTTT	CASTMGGAAGELFF
-	15	TRBJ2-7	TRBV4-1	TRBD1	TGCGCCAGCAGCCACTGGACAGGACCGTCCGACGAGCAGTACTTC	CASSHWTGPSDEQYF
-	16	TRBJ2-1	TRBV6-6	-	TGTGCCAGCAGACCTCCACCCTCCTTAGACTACAATGAGCAGTTCTTC	CASRPPPSLDYNEQFF
once	14	TRBJ1-1	TRBV7-3	TRBD1	TGTGCCAGCAGCGAACAGGGGGCCAACACTGAAGCTTTCTTT	CASSEQGANTEAFF
-	15	TRBJ1-2	TRBV4-1	-	TGCGCCAGCAGCCAAGATACGGTAGCTAACTATGGCTACACCTTC	CASSQDTVANYGYTF
-	15	TRBJ2-1	TRBV7-3	TRBD2	TGTGCCAGCAGCTCTAGCGGGAGGGCTTCCAATGAGCAGTTCTTC	CASSSSGRASNEQFF
-	18	TRBJ2-5	TRBV5-1	TRBD2	TGCGCCAGCAGCTTGAGGGCTAGCGGGGCACCCCTGGGAGAGACCCAGTACTTC	CASSLRASGAPLGETQYF
-	14	TRBJ2-5	TRBV29-1	TRBD2	TGCAGCGTTGCGGCCGGGACTAGCAGAGAGACCCAGTACTTC	CSVAAGTSRETQYF
-	15	TRBJ2-6	TRBV2	-	TGTGCCAGCAGTATAGGACATACTGGGGCCAACGTCCTGACTTTC	CASSIGHTGANVLTF
-	15	TRBJ2-2	TRBV5-4	TRBD1	TGTGCCAGCAGAACCGGGACAGATCTAACCGGGGAGCTGTTTTTT	CASRTGTDLTGELFF
-	14	TRBJ2-5	TRBV7-2	TRBD1	TGTGCCAGCAGCTACCGGACAGGGCAAGAGACCCAGTACTTC	CASSYRTGQETQYF
-	14	TRBJ2-2	TRBV30	-	TGTGCCTGGTCACTAGCATCGCCCGCCGGGGAGCTGTTTTTT	CAWSLASPAGELFF
-	14	TRBJ2-7	TRBV7-6	TRBD2	TGTGCCAGCAGTTTATATCTAGCGGACAACGAGCAGTACTTC	CASSLYLADNEQYF
-	15	TRBJ2-3	TRBV15	TRBD2	TGTGCCACCAGCTTAAGAGCGGGAGCGGCAGATACGCAGTATTTT	CATSLRAGAADTQYF
-	22	TRBJ1-3	TRBV15	-	TGTGCCACCAGCAGAGTTAATCCCTTGGACCCGCAGAGCGGCGGGTCTGGAAACACCATATATTTT	CATSRVNPLDPQSGGSGNTIYF
-	13	TRBJ2-7	TRBV15	-	TGTGCCACCAGCAGCATCAGACGGGACGAGCAGTACTTC	CATSSIRRDEQYF
-	14	TRBJ2-3	TRBV28	TRBD2	TGTGCCAGCAGTTTTAGCGGGAGGGCAGATACGCAGTATTTT	CASSFSGRADTQYF
-	15	TRBJ2-7	TRBV10-3	-	TGTGCCATCAGTGAGCCCGTGCAGGGTCGGTACGAGCAGTACTTC	CAISEPVQGRYEQYF
-	15	TRBJ1-3	TRBV28	-	TGTGCCAGCAGACCTCAGGGAGGCTCTGGAAACACCATATATTTT	CASRPQGGSGNTIYF
-	15	TRBJ1-2	TRBV5-6	-	TGTGCCAGCAGCTTTAGGACAGATGTAAACTATGGCTACACCTTC	CASSFRTDVNYGYTF
-	18	TRBJ2-6	TRBV2	TRBD2	TGTGCCAGCAGTGCCTCTAGCGGGAGGCTGGCTGGGGCCAACGTCCTGACTTTC	CASSASSGRLAGANVLTF
-	13	TRBJ1-2	TRBV28	-	TGTGCCAGTACCAGGCGGGCTCATTATGGCTACACCTTC	CASTRRAHYGYTF
few	12	TRBJ1-5	TRBV7-9	-	TGTGCCAGCAGCCAGGACAGTCAGCCCCAGCATTTT	CASSQDSQPQHF
-	12	TRBJ2-3	TRBV27	-	TGTGCCAGCAGTTCACTAGTCAGTACGCAGTATTTT	CASSSLVSTQYF
-	14	TRBJ2-1	TRBV29-1	TRBD2	TGCAGCGTTGTGAGCGGGACCTCCTACAATGAGCAGTTCTTC	CSVVSGTSYNEQFF
-	17	TRBJ2-2	TRBV27	TRBD2	TGTGCCAGCAGTTTACTGGGGACTAGCGGGAATACCGGGGAGCTGTTTTTT	CASSLLGTSGNTGELFF
-	16	TRBJ2-2	TRBV5-1	TRBD1	TGCGCCAGCAGCCCGACAGGACAGGGTTTGACCGGGGAGCTGTTTTTT	CASSPTGQGLTGELFF
-	13	TRBJ2-1	TRBV29-1	TRBD2	TGCAGCGGGGGACTAGCGGTCTACAATGAGCAGTTCTTC	CSGGLAVYNEQFF
once	14	TRBJ2-1	TRBV27	TRBD2	TGTGCCAGCAGTTTAACTAGCGGGAGTAATGAGCAGTTCTTC	CASSLTSGSNEQFF
-	14	TRBJ1-4	TRBV6-1	-	TGTGCCAGCAGTGCGAAAGGGGCTAATGAAAAACTGTTTTTT	CASSAKGANEKLFF
-	16	TRBJ2-1	TRBV5-1	-	TGCGCCAGCAGCTTGGGCGGCCCTCGGCAGTTCAATGAGCAGTTCTTC	CASSLGGPRQFNEQFF
-	16	TRBJ1-2	TRBV28	-	TGTGCCAGCAGCCCCCCTTCCCTGGCCCCGGGCTATGGCTACACCTTC	CASSPPSLAPGYGYTF
once	14	TRBJ1-5	TRBV7-2	-	TGTGCCAGCAGCTTAGACAGGGGCAATCAGCCCCAGCATTTT	CASSLDRGNQPQHF
once	18	TRBJ2-3	TRBV9	TRBD1	TGTGCCAGCAGCGTAGCTCAGAGGACAGGCATCTCCCCCGATACGCAGTATTTT	CASSVAQRTGISPDTQYF
-	15	TRBJ2-7	TRBV2	TRBD2	TGTGCCAGCAGTGGCCTAGCGGGAGGGACCTACGAGCAGTACTTC	CASSGLAGGTYEQYF
-	17	TRBJ2-2	TRBV2	-	TGTGCCAGCAAGGGTCTACCGCCGGGAGCGAACACCGGGGAGCTGTTTTTT	CASKGLPPGANTGELFF
-	15	TRBJ2-5	TRBV9	-	TGTGCCAGCAGCGTAGATTATCTCACCCGGGAGACCCAGTACTTC	CASSVDYLTRETQYF
-	15	TRBJ2-7	TRBV5-6	-	TGTGCCAGCAGCTTGTGGGCTCTGAGCTCCTACGAGCAGTACTTC	CASSLWALSSYEQYF
-	18	TRBJ2-3	TRBV27	TRBD2	TGTGCCAACCACCCCCTTCAAAAGGTAGCGGGCTCCACAGATACGCAGTATTTT	CANHPLQKVAGSTDTQYF
-	13	TRBJ2-3	TRBV7-9	-	TGTGCCAGCAGCATCACTAGCAGAAATACGCAGTATTTT	CASSITSRNTQYF
-	14	TRBJ1-2	TRBV5-5	TRBD1	TGTGCCAGCAGCTTGTGGGGCCGACAGGGTGGCTACACCTTC	CASSLWGRQGGYTF
-	15	TRBJ1-2	TRBV6-1	TRBD1	TGTGCCAGCAGATATGGACCGGGACAGGCCTATGGCTACACCTTC	CASRYGPGQAYGYTF
few	12	TRBJ1-1	TRBV6-1	-	TGTGCCAGCAGCCTCCCAGGGACTGAAGCTTTCTTT	CASSLPGTEAFF
few	13	TRBJ1-1	TRBV29-1	-	TGCAGCGCCCTGGGGCAGGGGAACACTGAAGCTTTCTTT	CSALGQGNTEAFF
-	14	TRBJ1-2	TRBV5-1	-	TGCGCCAGCAGCCCAGACGGGATGGGCTATGGCTACACCTTC	CASSPDGMGYGYTF
once	15	TRBJ2-7	TRBV5-1	-	TGCGCCAGCAACCCTTTTAAGCGGACCTCCTACGAGCAGTACTTC	CASNPFKRTSYEQYF
-	13	TRBJ1-1	TRBV6-1	TRBD1	TGTGCCAGCAGAGGACAGGGGTACACTGAAGCTTTCTTT	CASRGQGYTEAFF
-	16	TRBJ2-3	TRBV7-9	-	TGTGCCAGCAGCTTGTGGATAGCGGTTACTGCAGATACGCAGTATTTT	CASSLWIAVTADTQYF
-	14	TRBJ2-7	TRBV18	TRBD1	TGTGCCAGCAAAAGTCAGGGGGTCAACTACGAGCAGTACTTC	CASKSQGVNYEQYF
-	15	TRBJ2-1	TRBV5-4	TRBD2	TGTGCCAGCAGCGTTGGGACTAGCGGGAGTGGTGAGCAGTTCTTC	CASSVGTSGSGEQFF
-	15	TRBJ1-1	TRBV5-4	-	TGTGCCAGCAGCTTGCCCATGACTGCTTGGACTGAAGCTTTCTTT	CASSLPMTAWTEAFF
-	15	TRBJ1-1	TRBV9	TRBD1	TGTGCCAGCAGCGTAGGGGGACAGGGCTTCACTGAAGCTTTCTTT	CASSVGGQGFTEAFF
-	14	TRBJ2-2	TRBV19	-	TGTGCCAGTAACCCGGGTTCAATCACCGGGGAGCTGTTTTTT	CASNPGSITGELFF